The entry below gives a single T cell receptor (beta chain) sequence along with its context. The antigen remains undetermined. The data were taken from a study of early T cells in non-severe SARS-CoV-2 infection. Study-level results: The VDJdb matching leaned toward anti-spike CD8 responses and overlooked private and CD4 specificities.

With 10 bases clipped from V and 1 base from J, the junction kept 14 bases outside the gene matches. The germline CDR1 and CDR2 sequences are SNHLY and FYNNEI. The CDR3 extends over 16 amino acids. TCRdb used MiXCR to reprocess the 5' RACE reads, holding one entry per CDR3 protein. The sample lists about 35,000 distinct CDR3 sequences, 5% to 7% occurring once. The V gene is TRBV2, the J gene TRBJ2-7; 9 bases align to TRBD2. This receptor was taken from an adult who was a healthcare worker with PCR-confirmed SARS-CoV-2 infection or an uninfected control (not recorded which). Sequencing was done on a sample of whole blood. The CDR3, as DNA: TGTGCCACCCGGACAGGTAGAAGCGGGAGGTCCTACGAGCAGTACTTC. It yields the protein CATRTGRSGRSYEQYF.